The 27 T cell receptor beta chains reported below all come from one sample, sequenced in a study of a mutant IDH1 vaccine in newly diagnosed glioma. Clones were sequenced by immunoSEQ multiplex PCR, and TCRdb holds only the in-frame ones, with some missing. The sample lists roughly 30,000 clones, over 65% occurring once. Indicated time point: week 35, safety follow-up. The study gave 300 ug of mutant IDH1 20-mer peptide per vaccine dose, with topical imiquimod. These receptors are not linked to any known antigen. The sequencing used PBMCs, collected from a glioma patient whose treatment included an IDH1 peptide vaccine. The receptors originated from a young man with glioma.

The chain carries TRBV2 and TRBJ2-7; D may be TRBD2 (6 bases). This CDR3 is built from 13 residues. Deletions cut 1 base from V and 6 bases from J, with 10 bases between. Germline assignment: CDR1 SNHLY and CDR2 FYNNEI. CDR3 in amino acids: CASSEVGGTEQYF. The CDR3, as DNA: TGTGCCAGCAGTGAAGTGGGAGGCACCGAGCAGTACTTC.

This chain connects TRBV19 to TRBJ2-7; maybe TRBD2 (6 bases). CDR3 length equals 15 residues. V gave up 3 bases and J gave up 3 bases, with 15 bases separating them. CDR1 is LNHDA and CDR2 is SQIVND in the germline V gene (reference sequence). DNA for the CDR3: TGTGCCAGTAGTATCGGTACAGCGGGTGGCTACGAGCAGTACTTC. It translates to CASSIGTAGGYEQYF.

The chain has TRBV4-1 and TRBJ1-2, with 9 bases that match TRBD1. Germline V gives CDR1 MGHRA, CDR2 YSYEKL. The V gene end was trimmed by 1 base and the J gene end by 6 bases; junction bases not matched to a gene: 3. The CDR3 spans 14 residues. CDR3: CASSQGQGDHGYTF. The CDR3 DNA is TGCGCCAGCAGCCAAGGACAGGGGGATCATGGCTACACCTTC.

The chain combines TRBV5-1 with TRBJ2-6; D not resolved. Germline V gene data show CDR1 as SGHRS and CDR2 as YFSETQ. The CDR3 covers 18 residues. V lost 0 bases, J lost 0 bases, and 13 bases lay in between. CDR3 nucleotides: TGCGCCAGCAGCTTGGGCCCCGGATTCATCTCTGGGGCCAACGTCCTGACTTTC. Encoded protein: CASSLGPGFISGANVLTF.

This chain connects TRBV5-1 to TRBJ2-3; 7 nucleotides align to TRBD1. Germline V CDR1 and CDR2: SGHRS, YFSETQ. The CDR3 extends over 14 amino acids. V lost 4 bases and J lost 2; bases outside the gene matches: 4. CDR3 region: CASSRDSLTDTQYF. The CDR3 DNA follows: TGCGCCAGCAGCCGGGACAGCCTCACAGATACGCAGTATTTT.

The chain carries TRBV7-9 and TRBJ1-2; TRBD1 matches at 10 bases. The length of the CDR3 is 14 residues. With V trimmed by 5 bases and J by 7 bases, 7 bases remained unmatched. Germline CDR1 is SEHNR and CDR2 is FQNEAQ (reference sequence). In DNA form, the CDR3 reads TGTGCCAGCAGCGCGGGACAGGGGCAGGGTGGCTACACCTTC. Its protein product is CASSAGQGQGGYTF.

The chain has TRBV11-2 and TRBJ1-1; D possibly corresponds to TRBD1 (5 bases). Germline V gene sequence: CDR1 SGHAT, CDR2 FQNNGV. CDR3 size: 15 residues. V was pared by 0 bases and J by 5 bases, with 13 bases between. CDR3 protein: CASSLEGVGGTEAFF. CDR3 bases: TGTGCCAGCAGCTTAGAAGGGGTGGGAGGAACTGAAGCTTTCTTT.

This clone is a singleton in its sample. The gene calls are TRBV7-2 and TRBJ2-7; 9 bases map to TRBD1. CDR1 and CDR2 from the germline V gene are SGHTA and FQGNSA. The junction had 4 bases not matched to a gene; V was cut back by 4 bases and J by 6 bases. The CDR3 is made up of 13 amino acids. The CDR3 DNA reads as TGTGCCAGCAGCTGGGGACAGGGCAGCGAGCAGTACTTC. Translating gives CASSWGQGSEQYF.

The V gene is TRBV5-6, the J gene TRBJ1-2, with D perhaps TRBD1 (5 bases). Germline lookup yields CDR1 SGHDT and CDR2 YYEEEE. The CDR3 is 14 residues long. Trimming shortened V by 4 bases and J by 1 base, and 11 bases separated the two germline ends. CDR3 coding DNA: TGTGCCAGCAGCCCGGGACGTCTTAACTATGGCTACACCTTC. Protein product: CASSPGRLNYGYTF. The complete variable domain, with remaining parts taken from reference TRBV5-6 and TRBJ1-2, reads DAGVTQSPTHLIKTRGQQVTLRCSPKSGHDTVSWYQQALGQGPQFIFQYYEEEERQRGNFPDRFSGHQFPNYSSELNVNALLLGDSALYLCASSPGRLNYGYTFGSGTRLTVV.

The rearrangement joins TRBV14 to TRBJ2-2; 11 bases align to TRBD2. Germline V gene sequence: CDR1 SGHDN, CDR2 FVKESK. The CDR3 consists of 16 residues. V lost 4 bases to trimming and J lost 5 bases; unmatched junction nucleotides: 6. CDR3 in amino acids: CASSRRLAGQTGELFF. In DNA, the CDR3 is TGTGCCAGCAGCCGGAGACTAGCGGGACAAACCGGGGAGCTGTTTTTT.

The V call is TRBV27, the J call TRBJ2-7; D gene ambiguous. Trimming removed 5 bases at V and 4 bases at J, with 15 bases between. The CDR3 has 14 amino acids. Germline CDR1 is MNHEY and CDR2 is SMNVEV (reference sequence). Here the CDR3 DNA reads TGTGCCAGCAGTGCCGTTGGGCGAAGGTACGAGCAGTACTTC. This sequence encodes CASSAVGRRYEQYF.

The genes are TRBV7-9 and TRBJ2-5, with a possible D match to TRBD1 (6 bases). V was pared by 4 bases and J by 5 bases, with 20 bases between. Germline loops: CDR1 SEHNR, CDR2 FQNEAQ (reference sequence). This CDR3 contains 16 residues. CDR3 sequence: CASSSGSRGLGETQYF. CDR3 nucleotides: TGTGCCAGCAGCTCTGGGTCGAGGGGGTTAGGGGAGACCCAGTACTTC.

The V call is TRBV10-3, the J call TRBJ2-7, with 12 nucleotides matching TRBD2. Germline CDR1 and CDR2: ENHRY and SYGVKD. V was pared by 2 bases and J by 6 bases, with 2 bases of the junction left unmatched. This CDR3 has 14 residues. The CDR3 loop is CAISEASGRAEQYF. In nucleotides, the CDR3 is TGTGCCATCAGTGAGGCTAGCGGGAGGGCCGAGCAGTACTTC.

The chain joins TRBV30 to TRBJ2-5; 7 nucleotides line up with TRBD2. Trimming removed 2 bases from V and 1 base from J; junction bases left unmatched: 13. Germline V gene data show CDR1 as GTSNPN and CDR2 as SVGIG (reference sequence). The CDR3 has 17 residues. CDR3 in amino acids: CAWSQRGGRRIQETQYF. The CDR3 nucleotides are TGTGCCTGGAGTCAACGGGGCGGGAGACGCATCCAAGAGACCCAGTACTTC.

With respect to this clone: The conserved closing phenylalanine or tryptophan is absent in this CDR3, likely reflecting a read error. The limits of the CDR3 on the DNA are not certain, so only TCRdb's listed CDR3 is given. The rearrangement joins TRBV7-2 to TRBJ1-2; the DNA was not compared with TRBD1, the D call given in the table. The CDR3 spans 10 residues, counting both ends. The germline V gene encodes CDR1 SGHTA and CDR2 FQGNSA. The chain's CDR3 is CASSPGQPSL.

The rearrangement joins TRBV11-3 to TRBJ2-1; D unresolved. The CDR3 totals 15 residues. Germline V gene data show CDR1 as SGHNT and CDR2 as YENEEA. V shed 5 bases and J shed 2 bases, with 13 bases lying between them. The CDR3, as DNA: TGTGCCAGCAGCGTAAACGAAAAGGCCTACAATGAGCAGTTCTTC. It translates to CASSVNEKAYNEQFF.

The chain combines TRBV29-1 with TRBJ1-1; a possible D gene is TRBD1 (6 bases). V lost 1 base and J lost 6, with 12 bases in between. Germline V gene lookup returns CDR1 SQVTM and CDR2 ANQGSEA. The CDR3 is made up of 13 amino acids. CDR3 coding DNA: TGCAGCGTTGAAGGGACAGAAGTCCCTGAAGCTTTCTTT. Amino acids: CSVEGTEVPEAFF.

The chain links TRBV2 to TRBJ2-7; D call uncertain. The V gene lost 1 base and the J gene lost 2 bases, with 6 bases spanning the gap. The length of the CDR3 is 13 residues. Looked up from germline, CDR1 is SNHLY and CDR2 is FYNNEI. CDR3 DNA sequence: TGTGCCAGCAGTGAAGACTCCGCCTACGAGCAGTACTTC. As protein: CASSEDSAYEQYF.

As DNA, the CDR3 is TGTGCCATTCTTCCTAGCGGGAGCTCCTACAATGAGCAGTTCTTC. Encoded protein: CAILPSGSSYNEQFF. The V gene is TRBV10-3, the J gene TRBJ2-1, with 10 bases that match TRBD2. The CDR3 has 15 amino acids. Looked up from germline, CDR1 is ENHRY and CDR2 is SYGVKD. Trimming at V came to 9 bases and at J to 0 bases, leaving 5 bases not matched to a gene.

This clone was recorded only once. The chain has TRBV7-9 and TRBJ1-1, with TRBD1 matching over 7 bases. With V trimmed by 4 bases and J by 1 base, 15 bases remained unmatched. Germline lookup yields CDR1 SEHNR and CDR2 FQNEAQ (reference sequence). The CDR3 runs to 18 residues. CDR3 nucleotides: TGTGCCAGCAGCTCCCCAGGGGGGGTCGTTTTCGAGAACACTGAAGCTTTCTTT. Its protein product is CASSSPGGVVFENTEAFF.

This chain uses TRBV27 with TRBJ1-4; 7 nucleotides agree with TRBD1. The J segment lost 4 bases and the V segment lost 6 bases, leaving 2 bases of the junction unmatched. Looked up from germline, CDR1 is MNHEY and CDR2 is SMNVEV (reference sequence). CDR3 length: 13 amino acids. The CDR3 DNA is TGTGCCAGCAGGGGACAGAATAATGAAAAACTGTTTTTT. It specifies CASRGQNNEKLFF.

The rearrangement uses TRBV5-1 and TRBJ2-5; TRBD1 matches at 9 bases. Germline V gene data show CDR1 as SGHRS and CDR2 as YFSETQ. J gave up 6 bases and V 2 bases, and 8 bases lay outside the gene matches. The CDR3 sequence is 15 residues long. DNA of the CDR3: TGCGCCAGCAGCTTACGACAGGGGGATGGGAAGACCCAGTACTTC. Encoded protein: CASSLRQGDGKTQYF.

This chain links TRBV5-6 with TRBJ1-4; no firm D call. This CDR3 is 14 amino acids long. Deletions cut 0 bases from V and 8 bases from J, with 11 bases between. Per germline, CDR1 SGHDT and CDR2 YYEEEE. CDR3: CASSLGAYEEKLFF. CDR3 sequence (DNA): TGTGCCAGCAGCTTGGGGGCTTATGAGGAAAAACTGTTTTTT.

The chain uses TRBV5-4 and TRBJ2-7; 7 positions match TRBD2. With V trimmed by 0 bases and J by 4 bases, 7 bases remained unmatched. CDR1 is SGHNT and CDR2 is YYREEE in the germline V gene (reference sequence). The CDR3 contains 15 residues. The CDR3 DNA sequence: TGTGCCAGCAGCTTGGGGGTAGCGGGTACTTACGAGCAGTACTTC. Protein product: CASSLGVAGTYEQYF.

The rearrangement links TRBV2 to TRBJ2-7, with a tentative D call TRBD2 (6 bases). V was pared by 6 bases and J by 3 bases, with 21 bases between. Germline-derived CDR1 and CDR2 are SNHLY and FYNNEI. CDR3 size: 16 residues. CDR3 nucleotides: TGTGCCAGCAGACCCGGGATAAGCGGGTTTATCTACGAGCAGTACTTC. Its translation: CASRPGISGFIYEQYF.

Only a few counts were recorded for this clone. The rearrangement uses TRBV5-1 and TRBJ1-2; tentative D call: TRBD1 (6 bases). CDR1 SGHRS and CDR2 YFSETQ come from the germline V gene. Trimming shortened V by 4 bases and J by 2 bases, and 15 bases separated the two germline ends. The CDR3 runs 15 residues. The CDR3 is CASSSNREGNYGYTF. DNA for the CDR3: TGCGCCAGCAGCAGTAACAGGGAGGGGAACTATGGCTACACCTTC.

The V and J genes are TRBV7-9 and TRBJ2-5; the D gene is possibly TRBD1 (6 bases). This CDR3 is 15 amino acids long. CDR1 SEHNR and CDR2 FQNEAQ come from the germline V gene (reference sequence). V lost 1 base and J lost 7, with 16 bases in between. CDR3 in DNA: TGTGCCAGCAGCTTAGGACAGGTAGCCGGCGGGACCCAGTACTTC. Protein product: CASSLGQVAGGTQYF.